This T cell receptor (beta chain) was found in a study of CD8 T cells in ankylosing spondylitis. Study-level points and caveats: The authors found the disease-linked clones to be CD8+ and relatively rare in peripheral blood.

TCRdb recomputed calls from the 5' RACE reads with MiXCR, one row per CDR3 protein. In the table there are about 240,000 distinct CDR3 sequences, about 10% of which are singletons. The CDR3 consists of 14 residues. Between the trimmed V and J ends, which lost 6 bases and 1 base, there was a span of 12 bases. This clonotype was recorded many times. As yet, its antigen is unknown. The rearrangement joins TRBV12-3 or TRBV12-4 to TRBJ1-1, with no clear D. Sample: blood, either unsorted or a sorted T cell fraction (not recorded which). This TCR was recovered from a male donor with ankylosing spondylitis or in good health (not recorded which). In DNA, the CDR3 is TGTGCCAGCAGCCCAGGTTTTGGGAACACTGAAGCTTTCTTT. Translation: CASSPGFGNTEAFF.